The subject of this entry is one T cell receptor beta chain. No antigen is known for it. Repertoires were generated with immunoSEQ multiplex PCR, while TCRdb's copy carries only in-frame clones and drops some. This sample carries some 66,000 clones, just under 85% of them seen once, and the ten largest clones take roughly 13%. This sample is drawn from a study of T cells in localized non-small cell lung cancer. CDR3 size: 11 residues. Trimming removed 6 bases from V and 5 bases from J, with 7 bases in between. Looked up from germline, CDR1 is MNHNY and CDR2 is SVGAGI (reference sequence). Study observations and caveats: The study found T cell clonality highest in uninvolved adjacent lung, above tumor. Elevated blood T cell density was associated with longer overall survival. The study sequenced only one region of the tumor. As a result, intratumor heterogeneity could not be excluded and remains possible. For the top 100 tumor clones, a median about 50 also appeared in adjacent lung.

The chain uses TRBV6-6 and TRBJ2-5, with no clear D. This sample comprised peripheral blood, obtained before any cancer treatment. This TCR was recovered from a female donor aged 60 or older with stage I lung adenocarcinoma. The CDR3 DNA follows: TGTGCCAGCAGCCACGGGGAGACCCAGTACTTC. It encodes CASSHGETQYF.